This TCR beta chain emerged from a study of cytomegalovirus exposure and HLA in healthy donors. Notes on the study in general: Rarity marked most TCR sequences, yet some public TCRs occurred in many donors. Sequencing likely generated an artifact that appeared as a cluster of highly shared sequence variants. Most subjects' HLA-A and HLA-B alleles were reportedly predicted from TCR beta sequences. Donors were assumed by presence/absence analyses to have roughly uniform sequencing depth.

Germline CDR1 and CDR2: MNHEY and SMNVEV (reference sequence). This CDR3 is 12 amino acids long. V was clipped by 5 bases and J by 5 bases, with 9 bases between them. This PCR relied on a set of 60 Vbeta primers and 13 Jbeta primers. The table came from immunoSEQ multiplex PCR; TCRdb's copy has only in-frame clones and leaves some out. The table lists 100,000 to 150,000 clones, over 60% of them singletons. Regarding this clone: Its antigen is as yet unknown.

This TCR was sampled from a human donor in good health. The chain combines TRBV27 with TRBJ1-1; maybe TRBD1 (5 bases). The specimen sequenced was PBMCs. In DNA form, the CDR3 reads TGTGCCAGCAGTCGGGGGGGTACTGAAGCTTTCTTT. Its protein product is CASSRGGTEAFF.